These T cell receptor beta chains were read from a single sample in a study of cytomegalovirus exposure and HLA in healthy donors. Profiling relied on immunoSEQ multiplex PCR, and the TCRdb table lists in-frame clones only, not all of them. The table lists over 110,000 clones, 70% to 80% of them singletons. Sequencing was done on a sample of PBMCs. The receptors come from a woman aged 45 to 65 in good health and CMV-seropositive. CDR3s include the opening cysteine and the closing phenylalanine or tryptophan. D genes are given only for firm matches. Size tells how often a clone was seen (once, few, many) or the class of an expanded clone, and some rows leave it out.

length: 14; D: .; size: .; V: TRBV19; J: TRBJ2-3; CDR3: CASSIQVHTDTQYF; DNA: TGTGCCAGTAGTATACAGGTCCACACAGATACGCAGTATTTT
length: 15; D: TRBD2; size: once; V: TRBV28; J: TRBJ2-1; CDR3: CASSSLTSGVNEQFF; DNA: TGTGCCAGCAGTTCCCTGACTAGCGGGGTTAATGAGCAGTTCTTC
length: 11; D: .; size: once; V: TRBV5-1; J: TRBJ2-5; CDR3: CASSFKETQYF; DNA: TGCGCCAGCAGCTTTAAAGAGACCCAGTACTTC
length: 13; D: .; size: once; V: TRBV19; J: TRBJ2-3; CDR3: CASSPIGADTQYF; DNA: TGTGCCAGTAGTCCCATAGGGGCAGATACGCAGTATTTT
length: 12; D: .; size: .; V: TRBV30; J: TRBJ2-2; CDR3: CAWSLETGELFF; DNA: TGTGCCTGGAGTCTAGAAACCGGGGAGCTGTTTTTT
length: 13; D: .; size: .; V: TRBV6-5; J: TRBJ2-3; CDR3: CASTRSRTDTQYF; DNA: TGTGCCAGCACCAGGTCCCGCACAGATACGCAGTATTTT
length: 15; D: TRBD1; size: .; V: TRBV5-1; J: TRBJ2-3; CDR3: CASSLTGGRTDTQYF; DNA: TGCGCCAGCAGCTTAACAGGGGGACGAACAGATACGCAGTATTTT
length: 13; D: .; size: once; V: TRBV19; J: TRBJ1-1; CDR3: CASSLQGGTEAFF; DNA: TGTGCCAGTAGTCTACAGGGCGGGACTGAAGCTTTCTTT
length: 13; D: TRBD1; size: .; V: TRBV12-5; J: TRBJ1-2; CDR3: CASGLARGGGYTF; DNA: TGTGCTAGTGGTTTGGCCCGAGGGGGCGGCTACACCTTC
length: 12; D: .; size: .; V: TRBV25-1; J: TRBJ1-1; CDR3: CASSVRREVAFF; DNA: TGTGCCAGCAGCGTTCGAAGGGAGGTAGCTTTCTTT
length: 16; D: .; size: .; V: TRBV12-5; J: TRBJ2-5; CDR3: CASSEEYRGGPKTQYF; DNA: TGTGCTAGTAGCGAGGAGTACAGGGGGGGGCCGAAGACCCAGTACTTC
length: 16; D: .; size: .; V: TRBV4-2; J: TRBJ2-3; CDR3: CASSQVSTASTDTQYF; DNA: TGTGCCAGCAGCCAAGTCTCCACAGCTAGCACAGATACGCAGTATTTT
length: 15; D: TRBD2; size: .; V: TRBV11-3; J: TRBJ2-1; CDR3: CASSLSGGPYNEQFF; DNA: TGTGCCAGCAGCTTGAGCGGGGGGCCCTACAATGAGCAGTTCTTC
length: 15; D: .; size: few; V: TRBV19; J: TRBJ1-2; CDR3: CASSIVPTRSYGYTF; DNA: TGTGCCAGTAGTATAGTCCCGACACGGTCCTATGGCTACACCTTC
length: 17; D: TRBD1; size: .; V: TRBV7-9; J: TRBJ1-2; CDR3: CASSLAFSGQGTYGYTF; DNA: TGTGCCAGCAGCTTAGCGTTCTCGGGACAGGGGACCTATGGCTACACCTTC
length: 15; D: TRBD2; size: .; V: TRBV14; J: TRBJ2-5; CDR3: CASSQGAGAGETQYF; DNA: TGTGCCAGCAGCCAGGGAGCGGGGGCTGGGGAGACCCAGTACTTC
length: 14; D: TRBD2; size: .; V: TRBV5-1; J: TRBJ2-4; CDR3: CASSPGRAKNIQYF; DNA: TGCGCCAGCAGCCCCGGGAGGGCCAAAAACATTCAGTACTTC
length: 17; D: TRBD2; size: .; V: TRBV28; J: TRBJ2-2; CDR3: CASSTRLAGGITGELFF; DNA: TGTGCCAGCAGCACAAGACTAGCGGGGGGCATCACCGGGGAGCTGTTTTTT
length: 13; D: .; size: .; V: TRBV15; J: TRBJ1-2; CDR3: CATSPGVGGGYTF; DNA: TGTGCCACCAGCCCAGGGGTGGGGGGGGGCTACACCTTC
length: 12; D: .; size: .; V: TRBV30; J: TRBJ2-7; CDR3: CAWSAISYEQYF; DNA: TGTGCCTGGAGTGCCATTTCCTACGAGCAGTACTTC
length: 16; D: .; size: .; V: TRBV7-2; J: TRBJ1-1; CDR3: CASSLVGGWTRSEAFF; DNA: TGTGCCAGCAGCTTAGTGGGGGGGTGGACACGGTCTGAAGCTTTCTTT
length: 18; D: TRBD2; size: once; V: TRBV15; J: TRBJ2-5; CDR3: CATSAHPRIAGGQETQYF; DNA: TGTGCCACCAGCGCTCATCCACGGATAGCGGGGGGACAAGAGACCCAGTACTTC
length: 17; D: TRBD1; size: .; V: TRBV4-1; J: TRBJ2-4; CDR3: CASSLTGGVRFKNIQYF; DNA: TGCGCCAGCAGCTTAACAGGGGGCGTGCGTTTTAAAAACATTCAGTACTTC
length: 14; D: TRBD1; size: .; V: TRBV6-5; J: TRBJ1-4; CDR3: CASSFYLDREKLFF; DNA: TGTGCCAGCAGTTTCTACTTGGACAGGGAAAAACTGTTTTTT
length: 14; D: .; size: .; V: TRBV5-6; J: TRBJ1-1; CDR3: CASSSGLTNTEAFF; DNA: TGTGCCAGCAGCTCAGGCCTGACGAACACTGAAGCTTTCTTT
length: 15; D: TRBD1; size: .; V: TRBV2; J: TRBJ2-1; CDR3: CASSPLGGWDNEQFF; DNA: TGTGCCAGCAGTCCCCTAGGGGGCTGGGACAATGAGCAGTTCTTC
length: 17; D: TRBD2; size: .; V: TRBV7-9; J: TRBJ2-1; CDR3: CASSFPPAGSRNNEQFF; DNA: TGTGCCAGCAGCTTTCCCCCAGCGGGGAGTCGTAACAATGAGCAGTTCTTC
length: 13; D: TRBD1; size: .; V: TRBV29-1; J: TRBJ1-1; CDR3: CSARTGAPTEAFF; DNA: TGCAGCGCGCGGACAGGGGCGCCCACTGAAGCTTTCTTT
length: 12; D: .; size: .; V: TRBV28; J: TRBJ1-1; CDR3: CASSPSWAGAFF; DNA: TGTGCCAGCAGCCCCAGCTGGGCCGGAGCTTTCTTT